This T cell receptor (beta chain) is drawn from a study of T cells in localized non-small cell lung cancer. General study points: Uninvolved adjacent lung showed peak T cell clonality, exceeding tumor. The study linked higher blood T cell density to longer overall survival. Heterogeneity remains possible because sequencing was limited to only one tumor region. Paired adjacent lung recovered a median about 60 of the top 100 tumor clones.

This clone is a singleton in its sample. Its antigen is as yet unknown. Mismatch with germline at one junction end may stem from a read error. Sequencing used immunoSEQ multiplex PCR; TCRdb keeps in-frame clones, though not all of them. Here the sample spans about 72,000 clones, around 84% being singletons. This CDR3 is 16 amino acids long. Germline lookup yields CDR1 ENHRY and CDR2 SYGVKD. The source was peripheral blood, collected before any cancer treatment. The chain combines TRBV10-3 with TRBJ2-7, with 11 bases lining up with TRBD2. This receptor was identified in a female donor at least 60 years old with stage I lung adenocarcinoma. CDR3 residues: CAISESTSGDRYGQYF. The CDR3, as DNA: TGTGCCATCAGTGAGTCGACTAGCGGGGACCGCTACGGGCAGTACTTC.